This T cell receptor (beta chain) was found in a study of CD4 T cells in relation to SARS-CoV-2 and coronaviruses. Looking at the study overall: Negative control cultures got HIV-1 Nef peptides or no peptide.

The unexposed donors gave CD4+ T cells in about 2011-2019, prior to COVID-19. After about 11 days of culture, CD4+ T cells were isolated. As cell numbers allowed, unexposed-donor CD4+ T cells faced SARS-CoV-2 S/N and four cold-coronavirus spikes. Regarding the study as a whole: The cross-reactivity analysis covered only spike protein, not other viral proteins.

Germline CDR1 LNHDA, CDR2 SQIVND (reference sequence). The CDR3 loop spans 14 amino acids. V lost 3 bases, J lost 7 bases, and 8 bases stayed unmatched. By sample share, this clone is medium-sized. What it recognizes is unknown. Assay used: immunoSEQ multiplex PCR; TCRdb lists only in-frame clones, some missing. The sample includes roughly 17,000 clones, around three quarters seen only once; the top ten take under 35%. The chain is built from TRBV19 and TRBJ2-7, with TRBD2 matching 8 bases. Material for sequencing was CD4+ T cells from PBMCs, cultured in vitro. This receptor was taken from a human donor in good health. CDR3 in DNA: TGTGCCAGTAGTATGGCGGGGGGCCGAGGGGAGCAGTACTTC. It encodes CASSMAGGRGEQYF.